The 26 T cell receptor beta chains reported below all come from one sample, sequenced in a study of OX40 agonist ivuxolimab in advanced cancers. Library preparation employed the immunoSEQ multiplex PCR assay. The clones in this table, taken by TCRdb from immuneACCESS, are in-frame only. Not every clone is retained; where verified, under half of the shortfall comes from an unresolved V gene, and the cause of the rest is unknown. The sample includes approximately 72,000 clones, with 85% to 90% observed a single time. Under 1% of the sample goes to the ten largest clones. The specimen comprised CD4+ or CD8+ T cells sorted from blood, sampled in a trial of the OX40 agonist ivuxolimab. These receptor sequences come from an adult with an advanced solid tumor such as melanoma, head and neck, liver or kidney cancer.

This clone was seen a handful of times. CDR3 bases: TGTGCCAGCAGCTCGGGACAGGGAACACCCCTCCACTTT. Translation: CASSSGQGTPLHF. This chain joins TRBV7-3 and TRBJ1-6, with 9 bases matching TRBD1. After removal of 4 bases from V and 11 bases from J, the junction contained 3 bases not matched to a gene. The CDR3 totals 13 residues. CDR1 is SGHTA, CDR2 FQGTGA, per germline.

J is TRBJ2-2 and V is TRBV5-1, with 9 bases matching TRBD1. After removal of 3 bases from V and 7 bases from J, the junction contained 7 bases not matched to a gene. Germline loops: CDR1 SGHRS, CDR2 YFSETQ. This CDR3 region has 15 residues. The CDR3: CASSWTGDVGGELFF. The DNA for the CDR3 is TGCGCCAGCAGCTGGACAGGGGATGTCGGCGGGGAGCTGTTTTTT.

The DNA of the CDR3 is TGTGCCAGCGGGGGTCGGGGACAGGGCTATGGCTACACCTTC. The encoded protein is CASGGRGQGYGYTF. The rearrangement links TRBV6-1 to TRBJ1-2; 9 bases are shared with TRBD1. V trimming: 8 bases; J trimming: 4 bases; junction bases outside the gene matches: 8. CDR3 length equals 14 residues. The germline CDR1 and CDR2 sequences are MNHNS and SASEGT.

Details on this clone: A read error may produce the germline difference seen at one junction end. The chain links TRBV23-1 to TRBJ2-7; unclear D gene. TRBV23-1 is flagged as an ORF with uncertain function. This CDR3 is 9 amino acids long. CDR3 loop: CASSQSRVF. The CDR3 DNA sequence: TGCGCCAGCAGTCAATCCAGAGTATTC.

V and J are TRBV6-1 and TRBJ1-2; the match to TRBD1 covers 9 bases. CDR3 length: 14 residues. After removal of 7 bases from V and 4 bases from J, the junction contained 7 bases not matched to a gene. The germline V gene encodes CDR1 MNHNS and CDR2 SASEGT. The CDR3 sequence: CASNEGQGIYGYTF. CDR3 bases: TGTGCCAGCAACGAGGGACAGGGAATCTATGGCTACACCTTC.

The chain combines TRBV5-6 with TRBJ1-2, with 9 bases matching TRBD1. Germline V gives CDR1 SGHDT, CDR2 YYEEEE. With V trimmed by 4 bases and J by 0 bases, 4 bases remained unmatched. The CDR3 contains 15 residues. CDR3 sequence: CASSNRDRANYGYTF. DNA of the CDR3: TGTGCCAGCAGCAACCGGGACAGGGCTAACTATGGCTACACCTTC.

The chain carries TRBV7-8 and TRBJ1-2, with a weak D call TRBD1 (6 bases). The CDR3 spans 16 residues. Trimming cost V 1 base and J 1 base, with 13 bases left between them. Germline values: CDR1 SGHVS, CDR2 FQNEAQ. The CDR3 is CASSLGGTGNNYGYTF. DNA of the CDR3: TGTGCCAGCAGCTTAGGGGGCACAGGGAATAACTATGGCTACACCTTC.

The rearrangement joins TRBV28 to TRBJ2-7, with 12 bases identical to TRBD2. The CDR3 loop spans 17 amino acids. Germline V gives CDR1 MDHEN, CDR2 SYDVKM. With 5 bases clipped from V and 0 bases from J, the junction kept 8 bases outside the gene matches. The CDR3 bases are TGTGCCAGCAGTCATACTAGCGGGAGGCCTAGCTCCTACGAGCAGTACTTC. Protein: CASSHTSGRPSSYEQYF.

This sequence joins TRBV2 and TRBJ1-1, with TRBD1 matching 7 bases. The CDR3 is 14 amino acids. Germline CDR1 is SNHLY and CDR2 is FYNNEI. The V and J ends lost 6 bases and 4 bases, in that order; junction bases with no gene match: 8. CDR3 amino acids: CASSGTGESTEAFF. CDR3 nucleotide sequence: TGTGCCAGCAGCGGAACAGGGGAATCCACTGAAGCTTTCTTT.

The V call is TRBV19, the J call TRBJ1-1; D is undetermined. CDR3 length equals 13 residues. Germline CDR1 is LNHDA and CDR2 is SQIVND (reference sequence). Trimming left V 3 bases short and J 0 bases short, with 5 bases between. The CDR3 DNA reads TGTGCCAGTAGTATTACGGTGAACACTGAAGCTTTCTTT. This codes for CASSITVNTEAFF.

The chain uses TRBV19 and TRBJ1-5, with D possibly matching TRBD1 (6 bases). The CDR3 runs 16 residues. With 4 bases removed from V and 0 bases from J, the gap between germline ends came to 13 bases. Germline V gene sequence: CDR1 LNHDA, CDR2 SQIVND (reference sequence). As DNA, the CDR3 is TGTGCCAGTAGTAACATGGGGGCTACTAGCAATCAGCCCCAGCATTTT. This translates into CASSNMGATSNQPQHF.

The V gene is TRBV28, the J gene TRBJ1-1, with 9 bases lining up with TRBD1. From germline, CDR1 is MDHEN and CDR2 SYDVKM. The trim removed 6 bases at V and 11 bases at J, leaving 4 bases unmatched. The CDR3 runs to 11 residues. The CDR3 bases are TGTGCCAGCAGGAGGACAGGGGACGCTTTCTTT. Translating it yields CASRRTGDAFF.

The V call is TRBV5-4, the J call TRBJ2-7, with no clear D. Trimming stripped 0 bases from V and 2 bases from J, with 6 bases between. The CDR3 contains 13 residues. Germline V CDR1 and CDR2: SGHNT, YYREEE (reference sequence). The CDR3 region has the DNA TGTGCCAGCAGCTTGGAGCAGACCTACGAGCAGTACTTC. It specifies CASSLEQTYEQYF.

The rearrangement uses TRBV7-9 and TRBJ2-7; 9 bases map to TRBD2. The CDR3 spans 16 residues. Germline-derived CDR1 and CDR2 are SEHNR and FQNEAQ (reference sequence). V lost 5 bases to trimming and J lost 7 bases; unmatched junction nucleotides: 15. The CDR3, as DNA: TGTGCCAGCAGCCCAAGGCCAGGCGGGGGGGCCGGTGAGCAGTACTTC. This gives the protein CASSPRPGGGAGEQYF.

The genes are TRBV6-5 and TRBJ2-1; 8 bases are shared with TRBD2. The CDR3 is 15 residues long. Germline CDR1 and CDR2: MNHEY and SVGAGI. Germline trimming cut 2 bases from V and 2 bases from J; bases unmatched to any gene: 2. The CDR3 sequence: CASSYRGGPYNEQFF. The CDR3 nucleotides read TGTGCCAGCAGTTACCGGGGGGGACCCTACAATGAGCAGTTCTTC.

This sequence joins TRBV11-2 and TRBJ2-5; maybe TRBD1 (5 bases). This CDR3 has 13 residues. Germline V lookup: CDR1 SGHAT, CDR2 FQNNGV. V dropped 5 bases and J dropped 0 bases, with 7 bases sitting between them. The DNA for the CDR3 is TGTGCCAGCAGCAGGGGTAACCAAGAGACCCAGTACTTC. This encodes CASSRGNQETQYF.

The chain combines TRBV5-1 with TRBJ2-5; D not resolved. V was pared by 3 bases and J by 3 bases, with 12 bases between. This CDR3 contains 14 residues. In germline, CDR1 is SGHRS, CDR2 YFSETQ. CDR3 in amino acids: CASSSLLGKETQYF. The CDR3 DNA follows: TGCGCCAGCAGCTCCCTGTTGGGGAAAGAGACCCAGTACTTC.

The V call is TRBV6-1, the J call TRBJ1-5; TRBD1 is a possible D gene (6 bases). Germline V gene data show CDR1 as MNHNS and CDR2 as SASEGT. Deletions cut 4 bases from V and 5 bases from J, with 15 bases between. CDR3 length: 15 residues. Here the CDR3 DNA reads TGTGCCAGCAGTGCGACATGGGGGCCTGATCAGCCCCAGCATTTT. Protein: CASSATWGPDQPQHF.

The genes are TRBV19 and TRBJ2-2; D might be TRBD2 (5 bases). V lost 5 bases and J lost 6, with 10 bases in between. CDR1 and CDR2 (germline): LNHDA, SQIVND (reference sequence). This CDR3 comprises 13 residues. CDR3 sequence reads: CASSSWRAGELFF. As DNA, the CDR3 is TGTGCCAGTAGTTCTTGGCGGGCCGGGGAGCTGTTTTTT.

This chain links TRBV6-5 with TRBJ2-7; D not resolved. Germline CDR1 and CDR2: MNHEY and SVGAGI. V shed 6 bases and J shed 0 bases, with 6 bases lying between them. The CDR3 consists of 12 residues. This CDR3 is CASSRSSYEQYF. The CDR3 DNA reads TGTGCCAGCAGCAGATCCTCCTACGAGCAGTACTTC.

J is TRBJ1-3 and V is TRBV7-9; 7 positions match TRBD1. The germline CDR1 and CDR2 sequences are SEHNR and FQNEAQ (reference sequence). The CDR3 consists of 17 residues. V gave up 5 bases and J gave up 0 bases; unmatched junction bases: 10. CDR3 region: CASSHGWDRISGNTIYF. The DNA for the CDR3 is TGTGCCAGCAGCCACGGCTGGGACAGAATCTCTGGAAACACCATATATTTT.

The chain employs TRBV7-2 and TRBJ2-2; D is unclear. The ends were cut back, 4 bases at V and 0 bases at J, with 15 bases in the middle. The germline CDR1 and CDR2 sequences are SGHTA and FQGNSA. This CDR3 region has 17 residues. The CDR3 coding sequence is TGTGCCAGCAGCTCCTCACTTGTCCAGACGAACACCGGGGAGCTGTTTTTT. Translating it yields CASSSSLVQTNTGELFF.

J is TRBJ2-1 and V is TRBV29-1; 8 bases fit TRBD1. V lost 8 bases to trimming and J lost 2 bases; unmatched junction nucleotides: 11. The CDR3 contains 15 residues. Germline V gene data show CDR1 as SQVTM and CDR2 as ANQGSEA. CDR3 loop: CSTARQGPTYNEQFF. CDR3 DNA: TGCAGCACCGCTCGACAGGGGCCGACCTACAATGAGCAGTTCTTC.

This clone was observed a handful of times. The chain uses TRBV5-6 and TRBJ1-1; D not resolved. Trimming took off 1 base at V and 5 bases at J, with 9 bases between the two ends. Germline CDR1 reads SGHDT; CDR2 reads YYEEEE. This CDR3 comprises 13 residues. This CDR3 is CASSLREGTEAFF. The CDR3 nucleotides read TGTGCCAGCAGCTTGCGGGAGGGAACTGAAGCTTTCTTT.

This clone was found once. The chain employs TRBV5-4 and TRBJ2-3; TRBD1 is a possible D gene (6 bases). V was shortened by 0 bases and J by 6 bases, with 14 bases between the two germline ends. CDR1 and CDR2 (germline): SGHNT, YYREEE (reference sequence). The CDR3 length is 15 residues. CDR3 loop: CASSLGGPQSDTQYF. In DNA, the CDR3 is TGTGCCAGCAGCTTGGGGGGGCCCCAAAGTGATACGCAGTATTTT.

V gene TRBV11-1 combines with J gene TRBJ2-3; 8 bases map to TRBD1. This CDR3 has 16 amino acids. With 5 bases clipped from V and 5 bases from J, the junction kept 12 bases outside the gene matches. Germline loops: CDR1 SGHAT, CDR2 FQDESV (reference sequence). CDR3 amino acids: CASSPGQGDRGDTQYF. The CDR3 DNA follows: TGTGCCAGCAGCCCAGGACAGGGCGATAGGGGAGATACGCAGTATTTT.